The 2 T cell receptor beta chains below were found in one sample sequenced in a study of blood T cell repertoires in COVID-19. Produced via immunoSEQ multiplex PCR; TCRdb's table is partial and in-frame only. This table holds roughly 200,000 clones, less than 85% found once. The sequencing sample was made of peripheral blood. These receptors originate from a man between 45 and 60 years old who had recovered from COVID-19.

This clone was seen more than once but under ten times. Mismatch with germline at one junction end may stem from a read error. DNA for the CDR3: TGTGCCAGCAGGACCCTTGCGAGCGGAGTAATCTTC. This sequence encodes CASRTLASGVIF. The J gene is TRBJ2-7, the V gene TRBV6-6, with TRBD2 as a possible D gene (5 bases). The germline V gene has CDR1 MNHNY and CDR2 SVGAGI (reference sequence). CDR3 size: 12 residues.

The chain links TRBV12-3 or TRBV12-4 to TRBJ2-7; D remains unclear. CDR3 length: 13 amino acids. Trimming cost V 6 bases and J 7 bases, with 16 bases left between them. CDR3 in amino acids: CASSPHFVREQYF. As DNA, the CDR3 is TGTGCCAGCAGCCCCCATTTCGTGCGGGAGCAGTACTTC.